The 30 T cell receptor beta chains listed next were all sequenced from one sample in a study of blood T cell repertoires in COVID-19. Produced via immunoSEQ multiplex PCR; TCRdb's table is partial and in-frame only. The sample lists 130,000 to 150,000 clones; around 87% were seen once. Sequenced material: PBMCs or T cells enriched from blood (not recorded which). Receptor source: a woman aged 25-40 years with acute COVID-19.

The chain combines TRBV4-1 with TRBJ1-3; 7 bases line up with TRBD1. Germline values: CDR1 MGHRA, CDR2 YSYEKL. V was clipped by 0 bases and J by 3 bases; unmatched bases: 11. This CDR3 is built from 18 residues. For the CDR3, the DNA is TGCGCCAGCAGCCAAGATCTGTGGCAGGGGGTTGGTGGAAACACCATATATTTT. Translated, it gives CASSQDLWQGVGGNTIYF.

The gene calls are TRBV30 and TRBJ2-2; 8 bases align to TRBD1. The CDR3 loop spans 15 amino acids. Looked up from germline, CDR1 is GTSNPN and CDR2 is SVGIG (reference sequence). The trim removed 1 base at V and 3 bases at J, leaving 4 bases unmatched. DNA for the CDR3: TGTGCCTGGAGTGCAGGGGGCAGCGACACCGGGGAGCTGTTTTTT. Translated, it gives CAWSAGGSDTGELFF.

CDR3 loop: CASSEYATEGTDTQYF. DNA of the CDR3: TGTGCCAGCAGTGAATACGCGACAGAGGGCACAGATACGCAGTATTTT. V is TRBV25-1 and J is TRBJ2-3; D is perhaps TRBD1 (5 bases). This CDR3 is built from 16 residues. The germline V gene encodes CDR1 MGHDK and CDR2 SYGVNS. Deletions cut 0 bases from V and 1 base from J, with 11 bases between.

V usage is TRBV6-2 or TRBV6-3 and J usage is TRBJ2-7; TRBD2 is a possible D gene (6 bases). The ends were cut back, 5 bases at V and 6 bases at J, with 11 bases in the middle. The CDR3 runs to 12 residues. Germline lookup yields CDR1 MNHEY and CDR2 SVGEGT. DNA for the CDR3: TGTGCCAGCAGTCCCCGGGGAGGCGAGCAGTACTTC. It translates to CASSPRGGEQYF.

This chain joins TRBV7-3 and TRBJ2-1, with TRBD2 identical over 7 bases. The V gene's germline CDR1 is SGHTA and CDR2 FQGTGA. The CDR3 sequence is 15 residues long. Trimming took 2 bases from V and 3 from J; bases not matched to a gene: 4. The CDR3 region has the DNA TGTGCCAGCAGCTTATCCAGCGGGGACTACAATGAGCAGTTCTTC. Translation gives CASSLSSGDYNEQFF. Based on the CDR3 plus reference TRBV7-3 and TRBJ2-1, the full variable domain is GAGVSQTPSNKVTEKGKYVELRCDPISGHTALYWYRQSLGQGPEFLIYFQGTGAADDSGLPNDRFFAVRPEGSVSTLKIQRTERGDSAVYLCASSLSSGDYNEQFFGPGTRLTVL.

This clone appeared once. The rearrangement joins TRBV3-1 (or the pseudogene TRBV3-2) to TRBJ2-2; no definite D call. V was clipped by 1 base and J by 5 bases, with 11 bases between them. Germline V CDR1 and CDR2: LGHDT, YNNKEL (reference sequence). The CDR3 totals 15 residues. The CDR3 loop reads CASSQVLRVTGELFF. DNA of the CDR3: TGTGCCAGCAGCCAAGTACTCCGGGTAACCGGGGAGCTGTTTTTT.

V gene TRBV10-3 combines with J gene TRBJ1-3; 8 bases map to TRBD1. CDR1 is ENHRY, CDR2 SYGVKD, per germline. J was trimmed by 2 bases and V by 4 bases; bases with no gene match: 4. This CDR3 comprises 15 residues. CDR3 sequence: CAISGTGPAGNTIYF. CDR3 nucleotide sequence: TGTGCCATCAGTGGGACAGGGCCCGCTGGAAACACCATATATTTT.

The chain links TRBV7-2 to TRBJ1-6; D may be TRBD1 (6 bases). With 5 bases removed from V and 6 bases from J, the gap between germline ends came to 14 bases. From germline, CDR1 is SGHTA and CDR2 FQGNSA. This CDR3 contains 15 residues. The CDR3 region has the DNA TGTGCCAGCAGCGTACAGGGTGCGGGTAATTCACCCCTCCACTTT. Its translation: CASSVQGAGNSPLHF.

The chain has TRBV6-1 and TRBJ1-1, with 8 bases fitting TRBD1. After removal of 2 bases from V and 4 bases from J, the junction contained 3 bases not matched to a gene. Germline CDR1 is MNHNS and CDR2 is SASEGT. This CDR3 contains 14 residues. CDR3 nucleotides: TGTGCCAGCAGTGAAACAGGGGGTTCCACTGAAGCTTTCTTT. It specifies CASSETGGSTEAFF.

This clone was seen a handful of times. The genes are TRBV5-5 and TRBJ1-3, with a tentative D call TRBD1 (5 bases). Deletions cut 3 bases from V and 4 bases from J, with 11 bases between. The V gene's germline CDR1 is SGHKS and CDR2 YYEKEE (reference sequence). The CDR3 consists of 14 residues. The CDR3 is CASSSSWTGNTIYF. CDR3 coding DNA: TGTGCCAGCAGCTCCTCGTGGACAGGAAACACCATATATTTT. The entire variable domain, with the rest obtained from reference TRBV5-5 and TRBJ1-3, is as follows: DAGVTQSPTHLIKTRGQQVTLRCSPISGHKSVSWYQQVLGQGPQFIFQYYEKEERGRGNFPDRFSARQFPNYSSELNVNALLLGDSALYLCASSSSWTGNTIYFGEGSWLTVV.

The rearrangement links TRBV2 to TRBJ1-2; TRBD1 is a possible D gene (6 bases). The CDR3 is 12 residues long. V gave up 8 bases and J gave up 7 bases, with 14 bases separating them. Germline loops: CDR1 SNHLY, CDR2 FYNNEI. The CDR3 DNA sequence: TGTGCCAGCGGTAGGGGGATCGGTGGCTACACCTTC. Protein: CASGRGIGGYTF.

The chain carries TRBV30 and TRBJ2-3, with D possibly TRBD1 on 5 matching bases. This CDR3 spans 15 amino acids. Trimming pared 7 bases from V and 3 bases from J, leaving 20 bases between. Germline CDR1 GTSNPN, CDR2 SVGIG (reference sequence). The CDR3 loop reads CASHEVGKGTDTQYF. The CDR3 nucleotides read TGTGCCTCCCATGAAGTGGGGAAGGGGACAGATACGCAGTATTTT.

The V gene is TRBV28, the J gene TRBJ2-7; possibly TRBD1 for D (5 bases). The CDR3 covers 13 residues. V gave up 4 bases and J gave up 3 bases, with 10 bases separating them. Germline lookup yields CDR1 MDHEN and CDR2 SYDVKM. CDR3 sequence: CASSSGHLYEQYF. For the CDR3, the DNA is TGTGCCAGCAGTTCCGGACACCTCTACGAGCAGTACTTC.

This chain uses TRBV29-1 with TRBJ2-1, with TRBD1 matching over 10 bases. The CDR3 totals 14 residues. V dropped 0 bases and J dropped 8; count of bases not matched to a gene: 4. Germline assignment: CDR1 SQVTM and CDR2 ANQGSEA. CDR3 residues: CSVEDWDRGYEQFF. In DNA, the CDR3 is TGCAGCGTTGAAGACTGGGACAGGGGTTATGAGCAGTTCTTC.

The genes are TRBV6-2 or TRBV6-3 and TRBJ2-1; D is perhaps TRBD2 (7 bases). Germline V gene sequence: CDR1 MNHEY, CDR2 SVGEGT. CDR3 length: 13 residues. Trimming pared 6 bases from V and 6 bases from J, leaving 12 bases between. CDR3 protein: CASSTGRGNEQFF. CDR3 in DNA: TGTGCCAGCAGCACAGGGAGGGGCAATGAGCAGTTCTTC.

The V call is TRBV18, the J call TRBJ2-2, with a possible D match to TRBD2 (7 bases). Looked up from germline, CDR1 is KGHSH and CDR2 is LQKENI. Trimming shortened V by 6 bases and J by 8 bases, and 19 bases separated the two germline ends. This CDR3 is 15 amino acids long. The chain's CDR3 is CASSFIRGAEGELFF. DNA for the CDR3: TGTGCCAGCTCTTTTATCCGGGGGGCCGAAGGGGAGCTGTTTTTT.

The CDR3: CASSSDGHVDGYTF. In DNA form, the CDR3 reads TGTGCCAGCAGTTCAGACGGACACGTGGATGGCTACACCTTC. J is TRBJ1-2 and V is TRBV27; D is perhaps TRBD1 (5 bases). The length of the CDR3 is 14 residues. Trimming took 4 bases from V and 6 from J, leaving 15 bases between them. Germline values: CDR1 MNHEY, CDR2 SMNVEV (reference sequence).

The CDR3 bases are TGTGCCAGCAGGGGACAGGGAAGTACTGAAGCTTTCTTT. Translation: CASRGQGSTEAFF. The V call is TRBV12-3 or TRBV12-4, the J call TRBJ1-1; 9 bases line up with TRBD1. The CDR3 is made up of 13 amino acids. The trim removed 6 bases at V and 5 bases at J, leaving 4 bases unmatched.

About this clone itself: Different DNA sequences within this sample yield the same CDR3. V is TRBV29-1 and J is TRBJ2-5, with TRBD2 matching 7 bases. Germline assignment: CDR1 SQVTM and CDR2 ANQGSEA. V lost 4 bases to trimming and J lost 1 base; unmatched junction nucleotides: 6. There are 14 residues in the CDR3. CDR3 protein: CSVAGLAGQETQYF. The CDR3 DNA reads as TGCAGCGTTGCAGGGTTAGCGGGCCAAGAGACCCAGTACTTC.

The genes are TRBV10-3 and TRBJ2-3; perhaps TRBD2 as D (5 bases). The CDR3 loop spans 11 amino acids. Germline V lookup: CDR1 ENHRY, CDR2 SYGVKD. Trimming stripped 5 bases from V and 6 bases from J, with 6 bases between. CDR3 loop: CAISPGDTQYF. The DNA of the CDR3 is TGTGCCATCAGTCCGGGGGATACGCAGTATTTT.

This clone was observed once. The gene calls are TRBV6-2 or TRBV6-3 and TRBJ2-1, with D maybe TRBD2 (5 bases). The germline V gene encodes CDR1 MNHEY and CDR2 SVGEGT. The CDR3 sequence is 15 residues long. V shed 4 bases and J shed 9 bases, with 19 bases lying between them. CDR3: CASSFGRVSAPEQFF. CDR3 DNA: TGTGCCAGCAGTTTTGGGCGGGTTAGCGCCCCTGAGCAGTTCTTC.

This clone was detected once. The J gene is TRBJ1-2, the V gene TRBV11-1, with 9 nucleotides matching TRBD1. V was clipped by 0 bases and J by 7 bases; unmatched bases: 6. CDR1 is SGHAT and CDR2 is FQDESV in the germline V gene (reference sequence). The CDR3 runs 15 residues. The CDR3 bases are TGTGCCAGCAGCTTAGCGGGTACAGGGGGCATTGGCTACACCTTC. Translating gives CASSLAGTGGIGYTF. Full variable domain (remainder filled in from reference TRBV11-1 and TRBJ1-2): EAEVAQSPRYKITEKSQAVAFWCDPISGHATLYWYRQILGQGPELLVQFQDESVVDDSQLPKDRFSAERLKGVDSTLKIQPAELGDSAMYLCASSLAGTGGIGYTFGSGTRLTVV.

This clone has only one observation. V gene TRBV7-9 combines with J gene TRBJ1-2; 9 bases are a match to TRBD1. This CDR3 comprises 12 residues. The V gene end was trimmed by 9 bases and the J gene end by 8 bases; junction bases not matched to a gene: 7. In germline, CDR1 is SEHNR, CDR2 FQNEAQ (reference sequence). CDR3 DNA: TGTGCCAGTGGGACAGGGCGTGGGGGCTACACCTTC. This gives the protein CASGTGRGGYTF. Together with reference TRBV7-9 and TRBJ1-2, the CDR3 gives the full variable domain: DTGVSQNPRHKITKRGQNVTFRCDPISEHNRLYWYRQTLGQGPEFLTYFQNEAQLEKSRLLSDRFSAERPKGSFSTLEIQRTEQGDSAMYLCASGTGRGGYTFGSGTRLTVV.

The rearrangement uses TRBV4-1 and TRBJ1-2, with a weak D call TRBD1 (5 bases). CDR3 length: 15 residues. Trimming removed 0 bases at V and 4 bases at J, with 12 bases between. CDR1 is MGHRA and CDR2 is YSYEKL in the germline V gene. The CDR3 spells CASSQERGGAYGYTF. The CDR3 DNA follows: TGCGCCAGCAGCCAAGAGCGGGGAGGGGCCTATGGCTACACCTTC.

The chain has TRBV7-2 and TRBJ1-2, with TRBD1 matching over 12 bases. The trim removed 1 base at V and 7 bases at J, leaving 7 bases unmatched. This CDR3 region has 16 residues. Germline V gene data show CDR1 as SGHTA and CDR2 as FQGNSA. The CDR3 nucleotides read TGTGCCAGCAGCTTAGTTCGGGGACAGGGGGCTACTGGCTACACCTTC. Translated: CASSLVRGQGATGYTF.

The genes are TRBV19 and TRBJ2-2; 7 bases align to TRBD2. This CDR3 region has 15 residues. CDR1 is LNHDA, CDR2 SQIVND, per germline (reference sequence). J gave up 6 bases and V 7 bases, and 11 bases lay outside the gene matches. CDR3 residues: CASIRTAGEPGELFF. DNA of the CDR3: TGTGCCAGTATCCGGACCGCGGGGGAACCCGGGGAGCTGTTTTTT.

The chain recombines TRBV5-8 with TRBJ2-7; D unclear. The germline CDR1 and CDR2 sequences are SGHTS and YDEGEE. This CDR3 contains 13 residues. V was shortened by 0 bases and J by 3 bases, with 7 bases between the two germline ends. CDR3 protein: CASSLDTDYEQYF. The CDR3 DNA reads TGTGCCAGCAGCTTGGACACCGACTACGAGCAGTACTTC.

This chain's CDR3 is CASSPGAEAFF. The CDR3 DNA reads as TGTGCCAGCAGTCCAGGGGCTGAAGCTTTCTTT. This chain connects TRBV28 to TRBJ1-1; D may be TRBD1 (6 bases). V lost 5 bases, J lost 6 bases, and 7 bases lay in between. Looked up from germline, CDR1 is MDHEN and CDR2 is SYDVKM. CDR3 length equals 11 residues. The entire variable domain, with the rest obtained from reference TRBV28 and TRBJ1-1, is as follows: DVKVTQSSRYLVKRTGEKVFLECVQDMDHENMFWYRQDPGLGLRLIYFSYDVKMKEKGDIPEGYSVSREKKERFSLILESASTNQTSMYLCASSPGAEAFFGQGTRLTVV.

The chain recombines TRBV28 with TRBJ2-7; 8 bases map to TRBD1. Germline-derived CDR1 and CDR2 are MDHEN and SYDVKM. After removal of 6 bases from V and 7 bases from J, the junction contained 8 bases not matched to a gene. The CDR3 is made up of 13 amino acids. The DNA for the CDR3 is TGTGCCAGCAGGACCCAGGGGGCGCAGGAGCAGTACTTC. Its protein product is CASRTQGAQEQYF.

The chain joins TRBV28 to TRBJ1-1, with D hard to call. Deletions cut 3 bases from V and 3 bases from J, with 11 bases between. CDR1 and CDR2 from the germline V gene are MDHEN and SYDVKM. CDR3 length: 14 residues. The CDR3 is CASSLLPGYTEAFF. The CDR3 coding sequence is TGTGCCAGCAGTTTGTTGCCGGGGTACACTGAAGCTTTCTTT.